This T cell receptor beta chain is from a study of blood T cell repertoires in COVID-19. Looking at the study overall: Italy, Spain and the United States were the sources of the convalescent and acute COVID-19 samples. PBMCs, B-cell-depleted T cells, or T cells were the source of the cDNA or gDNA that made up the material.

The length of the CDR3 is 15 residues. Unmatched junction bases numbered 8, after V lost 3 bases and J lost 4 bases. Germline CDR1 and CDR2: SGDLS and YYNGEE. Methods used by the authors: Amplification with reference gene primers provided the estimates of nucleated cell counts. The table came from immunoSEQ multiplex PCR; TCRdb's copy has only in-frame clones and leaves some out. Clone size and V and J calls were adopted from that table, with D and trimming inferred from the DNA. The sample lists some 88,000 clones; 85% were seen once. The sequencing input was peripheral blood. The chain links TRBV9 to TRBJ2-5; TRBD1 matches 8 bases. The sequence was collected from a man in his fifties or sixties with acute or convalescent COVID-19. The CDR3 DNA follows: TGTGCCAGCAGCGAGGGGACAGGAGGAGGAGAGACCCAGTACTTC. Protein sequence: CASSEGTGGGETQYF. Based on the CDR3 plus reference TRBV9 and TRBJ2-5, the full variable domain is DSGVTQTPKHLITATGQRVTLRCSPRSGDLSVYWYQQSLDQGLQFLIQYYNGEERAKGNILERFSAQQFPDLHSELNLSSLELGDSALYFCASSEGTGGGETQYFGPGTRLLVL.